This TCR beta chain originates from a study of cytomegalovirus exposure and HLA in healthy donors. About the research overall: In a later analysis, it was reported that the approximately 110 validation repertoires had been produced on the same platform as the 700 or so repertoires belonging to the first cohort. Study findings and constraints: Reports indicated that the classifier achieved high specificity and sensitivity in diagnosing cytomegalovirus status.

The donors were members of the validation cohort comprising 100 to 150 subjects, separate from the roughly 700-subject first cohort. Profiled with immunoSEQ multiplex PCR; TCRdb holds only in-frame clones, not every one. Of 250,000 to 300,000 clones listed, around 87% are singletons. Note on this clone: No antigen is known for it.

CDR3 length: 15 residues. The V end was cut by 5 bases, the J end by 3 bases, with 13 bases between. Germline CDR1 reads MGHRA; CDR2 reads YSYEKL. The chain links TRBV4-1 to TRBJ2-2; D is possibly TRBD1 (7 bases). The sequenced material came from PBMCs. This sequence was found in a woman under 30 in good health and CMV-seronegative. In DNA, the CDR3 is TGCGCCAGCAGCTCCCAGGGGGGTTACACCGGGGAGCTGTTTTTT. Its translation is CASSSQGGYTGELFF.